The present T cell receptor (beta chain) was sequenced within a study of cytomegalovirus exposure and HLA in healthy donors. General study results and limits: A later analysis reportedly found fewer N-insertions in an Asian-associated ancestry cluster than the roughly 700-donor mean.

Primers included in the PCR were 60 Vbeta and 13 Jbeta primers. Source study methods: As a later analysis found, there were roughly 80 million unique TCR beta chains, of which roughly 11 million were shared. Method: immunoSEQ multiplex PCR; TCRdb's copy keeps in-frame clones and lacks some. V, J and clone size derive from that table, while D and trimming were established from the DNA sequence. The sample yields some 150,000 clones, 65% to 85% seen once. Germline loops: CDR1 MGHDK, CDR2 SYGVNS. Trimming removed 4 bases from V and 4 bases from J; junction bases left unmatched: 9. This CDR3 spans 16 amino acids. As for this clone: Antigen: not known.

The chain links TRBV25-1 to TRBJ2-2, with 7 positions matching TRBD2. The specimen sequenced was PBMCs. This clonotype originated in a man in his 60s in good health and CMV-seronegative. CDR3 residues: CASSAGLDRFTGELFF. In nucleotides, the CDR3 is TGTGCCAGCAGTGCCGGACTAGATCGGTTCACCGGGGAGCTGTTTTTT.